The rows below give T cell receptor beta chains drawn from one sample of a study of T cells in localized non-small cell lung cancer. Sequenced by immunoSEQ multiplex PCR; TCRdb stores in-frame clones only, minus some. The sample has some 130,000 clones; roughly 90% are singletons. The sample was peripheral blood, taken before any cancer treatment. All receptors come from a female donor older than 55 with stage I lung adenocarcinoma. Each CDR3 is given with its conserved first and last residue. The D gene is left open where the match is weak. Size is stated for part of the rows, as once, few or many counts, or as a class when the clone is expanded.

clone_size	cdr3_length	j_call	v_call	d_call	cdr3_nt	cdr3_aa
-	13	TRBJ1-1	TRBV6-5	-	TGTGCCAGCAGTAGAGAAGGGGGTACTGAAGCTTTCTTT	CASSREGGTEAFF
-	13	TRBJ2-7	TRBV7-6	-	TGTGCCAGCGGGGGCGGACAGACCACCGAGCAGTACTTC	CASGGGQTTEQYF
-	15	TRBJ2-1	TRBV13	TRBD2	TGTGCCAGCAGGCATAGCGGGAGACTTCCGCCGGAGCAGTTCTTC	CASRHSGRLPPEQFF
-	14	TRBJ1-4	TRBV11-2	-	TGTGCCAGCAGCTTAGTGCTGGGTTCCGAAAAACTGTTTTTT	CASSLVLGSEKLFF
-	14	TRBJ2-7	TRBV11-3	-	TGTGCCAGCAGCTTAGGAGGAGAGGCTAGCGAGCAGTACTTC	CASSLGGEASEQYF
-	15	TRBJ2-1	TRBV6-1	TRBD2	TGTGCCAGCAGTTCCGGGACTAGCGGGAGCAATGAGCAGTTCTTC	CASSSGTSGSNEQFF
-	13	TRBJ2-5	TRBV7-7	-	TGTGCTAGCAGCATGGGCCCCCGGGAGACCCAGTACTTC	CASSMGPRETQYF
-	20	TRBJ1-4	TRBV18	TRBD1	TGTGCCAGCTCACCGGGGCTCCCTGGGACAGGGGGCCCCCTTGGGGAAAAACTGTTTTTT	CASSPGLPGTGGPLGEKLFF
-	16	TRBJ2-5	TRBV11-2	-	TGTGCCAGCAGCTTACAGGGCAGGGCCCGCCAAGAGACCCAGTACTTC	CASSLQGRARQETQYF
-	15	TRBJ2-5	TRBV6-5	-	TGTGCCAGCAGTTACCGGGGGACCTCCCGCGAGACCCAGTACTTC	CASSYRGTSRETQYF
-	15	TRBJ2-1	TRBV28	TRBD2	TGTGCCAGAAAAGTACGGGGGGTAGTGGGCAATGAGCAGTTCTTC	CARKVRGVVGNEQFF
-	14	TRBJ1-1	TRBV7-3	-	TGTGCCAGCAGCTTGGGAGCGTGGGTCACTGAAGCTTTCTTT	CASSLGAWVTEAFF
-	15	TRBJ2-1	TRBV6-4	-	TGTGCCAGCAGTGACTCTACAGGGTACTACAATGAGCAGTTCTTC	CASSDSTGYYNEQFF
-	16	TRBJ2-3	TRBV9	-	TGTGCCAGCAGCGTTCTGGAGGGGACCACCACAGATACGCAGTATTTT	CASSVLEGTTTDTQYF
-	8	TRBJ2-1	TRBV30	-	TGTGCCGGCAATGAGCAGTTCTTC	CAGNEQFF
-	17	TRBJ1-4	TRBV5-1	TRBD1	TGCGCCAGCAGCTGGGGGACAGAAACGGGACTGTATGAAAAACTGTTTTTT	CASSWGTETGLYEKLFF
-	15	TRBJ2-7	TRBV11-2	TRBD2	TGTGCCAGCAGCGTAATTGGGACTACCCTTGGGGAGCAGTACTTC	CASSVIGTTLGEQYF
-	11	TRBJ1-2	TRBV30	-	TGTGCCTGGATAGATTCTTATGGCTACACCTTC	CAWIDSYGYTF
-	18	TRBJ2-7	TRBV5-1	TRBD2	TGCGCCAGCAGCTTAATGGGGGGGAGCGACTCATACTCCCGCGAGCAGTACTTC	CASSLMGGSDSYSREQYF
-	15	TRBJ2-7	TRBV27	-	TGTGCCAGCAGTTGGGCGGAAGGGGTGAGCTACGAGCAGTACTTC	CASSWAEGVSYEQYF
-	10	TRBJ2-1	TRBV19	-	TGTGCCAGTAGGGGCCACCGGGACTTCTTC	CASRGHRDFF
-	13	TRBJ2-5	TRBV6-6	-	TGTGCCAGCAGCACGGACTATGAAGAGACCCAGTACTTC	CASSTDYEETQYF
-	16	TRBJ1-6	TRBV6-5	TRBD1	TGTGCCAGCAGTTCCTACGGACAGGGTGGCAATTCACCCCTCCACTTT	CASSSYGQGGNSPLHF
few	13	TRBJ2-3	TRBV19	-	TGTGCCAGTAGTATAGATTCAGTAGGTACGCAGTATTTT	CASSIDSVGTQYF
-	17	TRBJ2-3	TRBV7-2	-	TGTGCCAGCAGCTTCCTTGGACAGGAGGGGCCTTTTGATACGCAGTATTTT	CASSFLGQEGPFDTQYF
-	16	TRBJ2-1	TRBV9	-	TGTGCCAGCAGCGCTGAGGGAAGAGTAGATTTCAATGAGCAGTTCTTC	CASSAEGRVDFNEQFF
-	13	TRBJ2-5	TRBV7-9	-	TGTGCCAGCAGCGGTAGCGCTCAAGAGACCCAGTACTTC	CASSGSAQETQYF
-	13	TRBJ2-1	TRBV29-1	-	TGCAGCGTTGGGAGAACCGGGCAGGACGAGCAGTTCTTC	CSVGRTGQDEQFF
-	13	TRBJ1-2	TRBV28	-	TGTGCCATCGTTGACAGGAATAACTATGGCTACACCTTC	CAIVDRNNYGYTF
-	17	TRBJ1-3	TRBV9	TRBD1	TGTGCCAGCAGCTTAACCACGGGACAGGGGCCTGGAAACACCATATATTTT	CASSLTTGQGPGNTIYF
-	15	TRBJ2-7	TRBV5-1	-	TGCGCCAGCAGCTTGCCGGGGGTCCAGACGAGCGAGCAGTACTTC	CASSLPGVQTSEQYF
-	13	TRBJ2-1	TRBV7-3	-	TGTGCCAGCAGCTTCTTCCATCCTAGTGAGCAGTTCTTC	CASSFFHPSEQFF
-	14	TRBJ2-2	TRBV5-1	-	TGCGCCAGCAGCTTAGCGGGTCCTCCCGGGGAGCTGTTTTTT	CASSLAGPPGELFF
once	15	TRBJ2-1	TRBV27	TRBD2	TGTGCCACCGTTCTAGCGGGAGTTGGTAACAATGAGCAGTTCTTC	CATVLAGVGNNEQFF
-	13	TRBJ2-1	TRBV6-4	TRBD1	TGTGCCAGCAGCAGACAGGGGGATAATGAGCAGTTCTTC	CASSRQGDNEQFF
-	14	TRBJ1-5	TRBV27	TRBD1	TGTGCCAGCAAAAAACAGGGGAGCAATCAGCCCCAGCATTTT	CASKKQGSNQPQHF
-	16	TRBJ1-1	TRBV11-2	-	TGTGCCAGCAGCTTAGGGTTGGTCAGACCCGACACTGAAGCTTTCTTT	CASSLGLVRPDTEAFF
-	13	TRBJ1-2	TRBV27	-	TGTGCCAGCAGTGAACAGGGTAAGGCTGGCTACACCTTC	CASSEQGKAGYTF
-	12	TRBJ1-1	TRBV7-8	-	TGTGCCAGCAGCTTGGGGACCTCTGAAGCTTTCTTT	CASSLGTSEAFF
-	14	TRBJ1-1	TRBV28	-	TGTGCCAGCAGCCGACGGTCCCCCCTCGTCGAGGCTTTCTTT	CASSRRSPLVEAFF
-	14	TRBJ2-3	TRBV5-1	-	TGCGCCAGCACCCCCGGCGCTATGTCAAATACGCAGTATTTT	CASTPGAMSNTQYF
-	13	TRBJ1-1	TRBV10-3	-	TGTGCCGTACGGGAGGGAGCGAACACTGAAGCTTTCTTT	CAVREGANTEAFF
-	19	TRBJ2-1	TRBV27	TRBD1	TGTGCCAGCAGTTTGGGGGCGTCAGGGTGGGGCAGGGGGCCAAATGAGCAGTTCTTC	CASSLGASGWGRGPNEQFF
-	14	TRBJ2-1	TRBV29-1	TRBD2	TGCAGCGTTGACATCGATAGCGGGAGAAGGTCGCAGTTCTTC	CSVDIDSGRRSQFF
-	16	TRBJ2-1	TRBV27	TRBD2	TGTGCCAGCACTGACCTAGCGGGTATCTCCTACAATGAGCAGTTCTTC	CASTDLAGISYNEQFF
-	14	TRBJ1-2	TRBV5-1	-	TGCGCCAGCAGCTTGGCGGGGGTTGGCGGTGGCTACACCTTC	CASSLAGVGGGYTF
-	15	TRBJ2-2	TRBV9	-	TGTGCCAGCAGCGTCGGAGGAGCGAACACCGGGGAGCTGTTTTTT	CASSVGGANTGELFF
-	12	TRBJ2-7	TRBV7-8	-	TGTGCCAGCACCTTTTTCAGGTACGAGCAGTACTTC	CASTFFRYEQYF
-	15	TRBJ2-3	TRBV7-8	-	TGTGCCAGCAGCCCCGCGGTTCGCGGCACAGATACGCAGTATTTT	CASSPAVRGTDTQYF
-	13	TRBJ1-2	TRBV28	TRBD1	TGTGCCTCCACGGGAGGACAGGGGTATGGCTACACCTTC	CASTGGQGYGYTF
once	15	TRBJ1-5	TRBV18	-	TGTGCCAGCTCACCACTACAAGTTAGCAATCAGCCCCAGCATTTT	CASSPLQVSNQPQHF
-	15	TRBJ2-7	TRBV11-2	-	TGTGCCAGCAACGCGGGACGGGGAGTAGGGGACGAGCAGTACTTC	CASNAGRGVGDEQYF
-	16	TRBJ2-2	TRBV5-1	-	TGCGCCAGCAGCTTGGGGGCCCCCCGGGGCGGCGGGGAGCTGTTTTTT	CASSLGAPRGGGELFF